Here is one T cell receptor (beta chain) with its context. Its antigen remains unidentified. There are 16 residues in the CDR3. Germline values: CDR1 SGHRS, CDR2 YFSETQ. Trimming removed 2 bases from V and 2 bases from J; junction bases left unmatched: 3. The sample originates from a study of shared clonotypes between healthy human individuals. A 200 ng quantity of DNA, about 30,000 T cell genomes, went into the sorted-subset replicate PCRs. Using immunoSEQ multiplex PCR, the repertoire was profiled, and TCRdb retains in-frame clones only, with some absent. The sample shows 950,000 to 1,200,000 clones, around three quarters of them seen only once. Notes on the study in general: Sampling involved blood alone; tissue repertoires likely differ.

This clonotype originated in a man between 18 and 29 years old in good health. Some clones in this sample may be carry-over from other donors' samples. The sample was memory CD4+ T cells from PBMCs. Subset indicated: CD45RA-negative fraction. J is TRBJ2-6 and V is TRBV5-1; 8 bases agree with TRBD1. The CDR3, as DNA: TGCGCCAGCAGCTTTGGACAGGGCCCTGGGGCCAACGTCCTGACTTTC. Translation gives CASSFGQGPGANVLTF.